The source of this TCR beta chain is a study of regulatory T cells in long-lasting Graves disease. Findings and caveats of the study: Authors noted too few samples as a limitation.

This clonotype was counted at least ten times. Its antigen is still unknown. Trimming left V 3 bases short and J 8 bases short, with 13 bases between. The germline V gene has CDR1 MDHEN and CDR2 SYDVKM. The CDR3 consists of 14 residues. To make TCR beta libraries, researchers used iRepertoire HTBI primers and Arm-PCR of CDR3 regions. Each CDR3 protein is one row after TCRdb ran MiXCR on the multiplex PCR reads. The sample carries 300,000 to 400,000 distinct CDR3 sequences, about a sixth recorded once. The time point was: newly diagnosed GD, antithyroid drugs for less than 3 months. PBMC RNA was the source of the TCR library.

The receptor was isolated from a female donor with Graves disease. The J gene is TRBJ1-4, the V gene TRBV28; possibly TRBD1 for D (5 bases). Sequencing used peripheral blood mononuclear cells (PBMCs), obtained at new diagnosis, from a patient treated with antithyroid drugs. The CDR3 sequence: CASSLMEGREKLFF. DNA for the CDR3: TGTGCCAGCAGTTTGATGGAGGGACGGGAAAAACTGTTTTTT.